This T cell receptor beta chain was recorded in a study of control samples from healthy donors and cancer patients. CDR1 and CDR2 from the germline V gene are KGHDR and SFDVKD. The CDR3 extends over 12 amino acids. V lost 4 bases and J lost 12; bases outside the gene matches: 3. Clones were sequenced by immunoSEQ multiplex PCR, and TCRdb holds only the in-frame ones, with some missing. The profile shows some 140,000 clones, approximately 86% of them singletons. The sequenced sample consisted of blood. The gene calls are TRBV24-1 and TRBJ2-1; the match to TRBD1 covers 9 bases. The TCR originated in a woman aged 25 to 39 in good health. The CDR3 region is CATSEPGQGQFF. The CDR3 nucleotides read TGTGCCACCAGTGAACCGGGACAGGGGCAGTTCTTC.